The present T cell receptor (beta chain) was sequenced within a study of blood T cell repertoires in COVID-19. About the study: The United States, Italy and Spain supplied acute and convalescent COVID-19 samples. T cells, B-cell-depleted T cells, or PBMCs provided the cDNA or gDNA that served as material.

The table lists this clone with a few counts. CDR3 length: 11 amino acids. Germline CDR1 reads DFQATT; CDR2 reads SNEGSKA (reference sequence). V lost 4 bases and J lost 6, with 9 bases in between. In the source study's methods: Amplification from reference gene primers served as the basis for estimated nucleated cell counts. Only in-frame clones appear in the TCRdb table, and some are missing; sequencing was by immunoSEQ multiplex PCR. That table furnishes V, J and clone size, whereas the DNA furnished D and trimming. The table records 98,000 or so clones, over 75% of them present only once. This chain links TRBV20-1 with TRBJ1-1; TRBD1 is a possible D gene (6 bases). The sequence derives from a human donor in a cohort sampled during active COVID-19. Sequencing was performed on peripheral blood. The CDR3 protein is CSATPGAEAFF. CDR3 nucleotides: TGCAGTGCTACTCCAGGGGCTGAAGCTTTCTTT.